What follows describes a single T cell receptor (beta chain). Its antigen is undetermined. Individual cDNA molecules had unique molecular identifiers attached to them by the library. TCRdb called the RACE reads again in MiXCR, with one record for every CDR3 protein. This table has 250,000 or so distinct CDR3 sequences, approximately 8% appearing once. The sample is drawn from a study of human T cells and chemical hapten exposure. Whole-study context: It was small differences in pooled library volume that mainly caused per-sample TCR yields to vary.

The time point denotes: pre-sensitization, week 0. This sample's treatment: therapeutic diphenylcyclopropenone sensitization with weekly scalp DPC. The donor pool consisted of alopecia patients aged 18 to 70 years, considered suitable for DPC. Germline V gene data show CDR1 as MNHEY and CDR2 as SVGAGI. With 7 bases clipped from V and 8 bases from J, the junction kept 15 bases outside the gene matches. CDR3 length: 15 amino acids. Study-wide results and caveats: Sensitizing with DPC caused no change in TCRs above 1 in 1000 frequency.

The chain uses TRBV6-5 and TRBJ1-2, with TRBD1 matching 8 bases. Sequencing was performed on whole blood, taken in connection with sensitization to the hapten diphenylcyclopropenone (DPC). The receptor was derived from a man aged 18 to 35 with alopecia areata. Some clones in this sample may be carry-over from other donors' samples. The CDR3 region is CASNPGPGGILGYTF. CDR3 nucleotide sequence: TGTGCCAGCAACCCCGGTCCAGGGGGCATTTTGGGCTACACCTTC.